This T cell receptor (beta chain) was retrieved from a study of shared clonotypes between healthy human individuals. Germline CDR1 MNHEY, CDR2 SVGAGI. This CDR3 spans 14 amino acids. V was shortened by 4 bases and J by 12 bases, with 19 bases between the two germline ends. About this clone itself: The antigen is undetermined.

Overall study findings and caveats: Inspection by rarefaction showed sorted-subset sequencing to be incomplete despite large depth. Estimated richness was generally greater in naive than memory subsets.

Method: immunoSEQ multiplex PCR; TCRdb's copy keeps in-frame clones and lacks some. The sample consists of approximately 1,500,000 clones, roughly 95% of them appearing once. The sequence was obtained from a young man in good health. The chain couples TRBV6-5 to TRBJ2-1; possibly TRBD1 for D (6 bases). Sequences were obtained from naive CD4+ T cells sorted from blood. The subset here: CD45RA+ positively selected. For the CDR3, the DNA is TGTGCCAGCAGTTTTGAGGGGGACACCCGTTCGCAGTTCTTC. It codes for CASSFEGDTRSQFF.